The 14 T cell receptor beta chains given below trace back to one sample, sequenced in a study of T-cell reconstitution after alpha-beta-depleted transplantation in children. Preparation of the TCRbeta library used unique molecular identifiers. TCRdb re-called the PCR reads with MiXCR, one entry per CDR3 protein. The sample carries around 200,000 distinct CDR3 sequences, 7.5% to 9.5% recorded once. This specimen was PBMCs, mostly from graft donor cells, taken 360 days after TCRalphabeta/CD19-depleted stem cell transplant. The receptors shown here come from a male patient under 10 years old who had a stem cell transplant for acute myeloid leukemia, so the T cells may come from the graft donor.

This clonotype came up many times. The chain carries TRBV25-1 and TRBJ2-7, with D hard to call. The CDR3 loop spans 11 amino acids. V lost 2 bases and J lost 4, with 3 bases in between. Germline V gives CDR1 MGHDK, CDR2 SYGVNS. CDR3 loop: CASSEGYEQYV. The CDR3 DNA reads TGTGCCAGCAGTGAAGGGTACGAGCAGTACGTC.

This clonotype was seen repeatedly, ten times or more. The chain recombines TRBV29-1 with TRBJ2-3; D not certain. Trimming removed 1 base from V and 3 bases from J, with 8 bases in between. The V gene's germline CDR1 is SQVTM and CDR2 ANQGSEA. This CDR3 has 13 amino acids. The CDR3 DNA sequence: TGCAGCGTTGAAGTCGGCAGAACAGATACGCAGTATTTT. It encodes CSVEVGRTDTQYF.

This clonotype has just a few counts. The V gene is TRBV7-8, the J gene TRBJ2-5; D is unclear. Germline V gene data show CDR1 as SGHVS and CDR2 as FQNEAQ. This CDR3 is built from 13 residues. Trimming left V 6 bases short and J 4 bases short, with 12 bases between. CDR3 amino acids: CASRPRTPETQYF. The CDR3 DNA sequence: TGTGCCAGCAGACCGAGGACCCCAGAGACCCAGTACTTC.

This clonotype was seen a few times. Written as DNA, the CDR3 is TGTGCCAGCACAAGGGAACCGCCGACCCAAGAGACCCAGTACTTC. Its translation is CASTREPPTQETQYF. The chain has TRBV18 and TRBJ2-5; no reliable D call. V was cut by 8 bases and J by 1 base, with 17 bases left in between. The CDR3 extends over 15 amino acids. From germline, CDR1 is KGHSH and CDR2 LQKENI.

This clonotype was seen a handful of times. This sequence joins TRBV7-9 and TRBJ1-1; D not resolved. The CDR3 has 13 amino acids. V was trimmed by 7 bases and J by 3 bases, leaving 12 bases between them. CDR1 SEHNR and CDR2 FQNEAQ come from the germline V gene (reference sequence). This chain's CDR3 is CASKLLWDTEAFF. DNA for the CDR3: TGTGCCAGCAAACTCTTGTGGGACACTGAAGCTTTCTTT.

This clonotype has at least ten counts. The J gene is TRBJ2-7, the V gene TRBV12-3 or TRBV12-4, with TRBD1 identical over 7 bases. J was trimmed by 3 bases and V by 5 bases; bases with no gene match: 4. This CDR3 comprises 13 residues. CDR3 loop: CASSVGQNYEQYF. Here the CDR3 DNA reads TGTGCCAGCAGTGTGGGACAGAACTACGAGCAGTACTTC.

In nucleotides, the CDR3 is TGTGCCAGCAGCCTCGACCGGGACCTTGAGCAGTTCTTC. Translated, it gives CASSLDRDLEQFF. The chain joins TRBV5-5 to TRBJ2-1; D may correspond to TRBD1 or TRBD2 (5 bases each). Germline CDR1 SGHKS, CDR2 YYEKEE (reference sequence). This CDR3 contains 13 residues. Trimming removed 4 bases at V and 9 bases at J, with 14 bases between.

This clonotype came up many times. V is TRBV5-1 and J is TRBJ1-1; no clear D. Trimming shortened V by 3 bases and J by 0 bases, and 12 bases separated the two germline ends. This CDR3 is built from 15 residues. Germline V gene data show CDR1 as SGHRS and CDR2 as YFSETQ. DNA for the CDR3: TGCGCCAGCAGCTCGTCGGTACGAATGAACACTGAAGCTTTCTTT. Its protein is CASSSSVRMNTEAFF.

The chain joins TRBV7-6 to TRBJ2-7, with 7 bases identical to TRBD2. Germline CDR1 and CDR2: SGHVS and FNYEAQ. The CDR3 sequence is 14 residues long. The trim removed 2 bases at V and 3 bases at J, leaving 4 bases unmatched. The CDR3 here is CASSLSREGYEQYF. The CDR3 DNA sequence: TGTGCCAGCAGCTTAAGCAGGGAGGGCTACGAGCAGTACTTC.

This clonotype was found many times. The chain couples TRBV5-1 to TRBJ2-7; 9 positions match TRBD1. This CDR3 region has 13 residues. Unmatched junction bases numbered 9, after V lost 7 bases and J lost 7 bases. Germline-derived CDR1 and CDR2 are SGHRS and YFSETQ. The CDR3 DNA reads TGCGCCAGCGGAACAGGGGGCGCGGGAGAGCAGTACTTC. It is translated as CASGTGGAGEQYF.

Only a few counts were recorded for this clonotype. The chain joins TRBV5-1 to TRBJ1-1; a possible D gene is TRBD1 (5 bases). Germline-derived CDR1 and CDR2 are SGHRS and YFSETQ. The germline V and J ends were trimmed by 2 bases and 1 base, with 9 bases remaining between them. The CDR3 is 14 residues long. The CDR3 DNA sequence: TGCGCCAGCAGCTTCTGGGACGGGAACACTGAAGCTTTCTTT. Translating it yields CASSFWDGNTEAFF.

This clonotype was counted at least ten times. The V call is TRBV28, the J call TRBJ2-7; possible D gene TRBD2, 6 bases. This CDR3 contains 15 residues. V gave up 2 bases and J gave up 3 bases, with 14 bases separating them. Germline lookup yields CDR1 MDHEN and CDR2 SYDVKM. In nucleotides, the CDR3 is TGTGCCAGCAGTTTAGATGCGGAGGGTGTCTACGAGCAGTACTTC. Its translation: CASSLDAEGVYEQYF.

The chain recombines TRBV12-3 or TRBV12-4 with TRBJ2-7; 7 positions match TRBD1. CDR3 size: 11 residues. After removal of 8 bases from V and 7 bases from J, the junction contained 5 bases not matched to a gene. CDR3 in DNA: TGTGCCAGCGGAAGACAGGGAGAGCAGTACTTC. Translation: CASGRQGEQYF.

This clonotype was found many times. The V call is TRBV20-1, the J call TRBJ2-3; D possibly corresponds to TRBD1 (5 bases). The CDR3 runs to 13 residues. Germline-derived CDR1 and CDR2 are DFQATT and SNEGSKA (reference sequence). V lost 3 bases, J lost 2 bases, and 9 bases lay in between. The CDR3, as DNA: TGCAGTGCTAGCCGGACAAACACAGATACGCAGTATTTT. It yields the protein CSASRTNTDTQYF.